Listed below are T cell receptor beta chains from one sample, sequenced in a study of shared clonotypes between healthy human individuals. Some clones are missing from TCRdb's copy, which holds only in-frame ones; the method was immunoSEQ multiplex PCR. The sample contains under 600,000 clones, more than 95% of which appear only once. The source material was naive CD4+ T cells sorted from blood. The source of these receptors is a woman aged 25 to 39 in good health. Both conserved end residues are part of each CDR3.

j_gene	v_gene	CDR3aa
TRBJ2-7	TRBV19	CASTPTAKGSYEQYF
TRBJ1-5	TRBV19	CASSSRTGGQPQHF
TRBJ2-5	TRBV27	CASSLAGLDQETQYF
TRBJ2-7	TRBV10-3	CAISERDSSSYEQYF
TRBJ2-1	TRBV28	CASSNRPGGREQFF
TRBJ2-7	TRBV2	CASSRGAGGLSYEQYF
TRBJ2-7	TRBV11-2	CASSLDLAAGGHEQYF
TRBJ1-6	TRBV5-1	CASSLEPGQGDSSPLHF
TRBJ2-7	TRBV7-2	CASSWGLADSYEQYF
TRBJ1-1	TRBV27	CASSPPTKRGFMNTEAFF
TRBJ2-3	TRBV18	CASSPRLAGVSPDTQYF
TRBJ2-3	TRBV18	CASSPSGLNTDTQYF
TRBJ1-5	TRBV18	CASSQVGNQPQHF
TRBJ2-1	TRBV19	CASHPQGEVTYNEQFF
TRBJ1-4	TRBV2	CASGEGTANEKLFF
TRBJ2-7	TRBV4-2	CASSQAPLGTSAYEQYF
TRBJ2-1	TRBV18	CASSPPVSGGYNEQFF
TRBJ2-7	TRBV11-3	CASSRGHGDEQYF
TRBJ2-2	TRBV6-1	CATLPGAPWTGELFF
TRBJ2-1	TRBV11-3	CASSLVGGREQFF
TRBJ2-3	TRBV5-4	CASSLGGRAGSTDTQYF
TRBJ1-1	TRBV19	CASSMVGTEAFF
TRBJ2-2	TRBV15	CATSRAKGLAGVLRELFF
TRBJ2-2	TRBV28	CASSPSGRARTGELFF
TRBJ1-4	TRBV30	CAWSPQGVGEKLFF
TRBJ2-5	TRBV5-8	CASSPGRTRLETQYF
TRBJ2-7	TRBV5-1	CASSPTGTPSYEQYF